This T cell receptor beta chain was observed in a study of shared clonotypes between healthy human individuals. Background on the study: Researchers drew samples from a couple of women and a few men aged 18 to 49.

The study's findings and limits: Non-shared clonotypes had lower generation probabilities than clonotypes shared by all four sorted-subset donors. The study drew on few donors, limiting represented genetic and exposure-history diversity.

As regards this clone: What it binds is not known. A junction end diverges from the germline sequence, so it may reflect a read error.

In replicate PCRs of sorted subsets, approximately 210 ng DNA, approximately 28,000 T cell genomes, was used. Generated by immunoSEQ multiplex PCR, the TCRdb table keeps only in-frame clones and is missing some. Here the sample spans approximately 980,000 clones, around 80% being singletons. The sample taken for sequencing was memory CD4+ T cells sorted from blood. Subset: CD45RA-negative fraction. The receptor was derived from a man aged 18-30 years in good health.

CDR3 DNA: TGTGCCAGCAGTGAAGTCCAGGGTTTATACTACGAGCAGTGCTTC. Protein sequence: CASSEVQGLYYEQCF. V gene TRBV2 combines with J gene TRBJ2-7, with a possible D match to TRBD1 (5 bases). This CDR3 comprises 15 residues. From germline, CDR1 is SNHLY and CDR2 FYNNEI.